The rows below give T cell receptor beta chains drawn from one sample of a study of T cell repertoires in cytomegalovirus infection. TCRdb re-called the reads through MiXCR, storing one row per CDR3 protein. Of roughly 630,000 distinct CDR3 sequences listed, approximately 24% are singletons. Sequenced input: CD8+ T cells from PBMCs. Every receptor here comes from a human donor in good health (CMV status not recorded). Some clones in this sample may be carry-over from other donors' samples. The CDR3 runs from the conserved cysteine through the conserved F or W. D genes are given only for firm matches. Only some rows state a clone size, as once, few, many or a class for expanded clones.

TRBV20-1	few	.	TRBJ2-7	CSAPTGHGQYF	TGCAGTGCTCCGACGGGTCATGGGCAGTACTTC
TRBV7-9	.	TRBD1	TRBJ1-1	CASSTLETGLETEAFF	TGTGCCAGCAGTACCCTAGAGACAGGGCTTGAGACTGAAGCTTTCTTT
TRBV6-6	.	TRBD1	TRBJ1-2	CASRRDRGINYGYTF	TGTGCCAGCAGAAGGGACAGGGGCATTAACTATGGCTACACCTTC
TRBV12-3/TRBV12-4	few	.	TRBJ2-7	CASSLRAGTYEQYF	TGTGCCAGCAGTTTACGCGCAGGGACCTACGAGCAGTACTTC
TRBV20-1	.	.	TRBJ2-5	CSARYRARETQYF	TGCAGTGCACGTTACAGGGCCCGGGAGACCCAGTACTTC
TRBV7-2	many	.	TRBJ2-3	CASSLWGSLTDTQYF	TGTGCCAGCAGCTTGTGGGGCTCCCTTACAGATACGCAGTATTTT
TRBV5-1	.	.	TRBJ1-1	CASSHVDPGNTEAFF	TGCGCCAGCAGCCACGTGGACCCAGGGAACACTGAAGCTTTCTTT
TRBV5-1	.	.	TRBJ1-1	CASSLTVRGNTEAFF	TGCGCCAGCAGCTTGACGGTCAGGGGGAACACTGAAGCTTTCTTT
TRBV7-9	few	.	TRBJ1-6	CASSSESGLSPSPLHF	TGTGCCAGCAGCTCGGAATCGGGACTCTCGCCATCACCCCTCCACTTT
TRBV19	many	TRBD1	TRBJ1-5	CASSTGASNQPQHF	TGTGCCAGTTCGACAGGGGCGAGCAATCAGCCCCAGCATTTT
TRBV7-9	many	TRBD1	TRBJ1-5	CASSFGDSLNWNQPQHF	TGTGCCAGCAGCTTTGGGGACAGCCTGAATTGGAATCAGCCCCAGCATTTT
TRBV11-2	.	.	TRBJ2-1	CASSSEGLNEQFF	TGTGCCAGCAGCTCAGAGGGCCTCAATGAGCAGTTCTTC
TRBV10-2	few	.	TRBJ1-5	CASRSGQGNQPQHF	TGCGCCAGCCGGTCAGGGCAGGGGAATCAGCCCCAGCATTTT
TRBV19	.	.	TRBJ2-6	CASSIAGTGGTNVLTF	TGTGCCAGTAGTATAGCCGGGACCGGTGGGACCAACGTCCTGACTTTC
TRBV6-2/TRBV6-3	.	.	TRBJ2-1	CASSSPSHIEQFF	TGTGCCAGCAGTTCCCCCTCACATATTGAGCAGTTCTTC
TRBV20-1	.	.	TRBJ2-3	CSAPDSYTDTQYF	TGCAGTGCTCCGGACTCTTACACAGATACGCAGTATTTT
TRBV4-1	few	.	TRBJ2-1	CASSQRLTDLNGNEQFF	TGCGCCAGCAGCCAACGACTCACCGACCTTAACGGCAATGAGCAGTTCTTC
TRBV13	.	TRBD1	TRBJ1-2	CASSAPGQGAYGYTF	TGTGCCAGCAGCGCCCCGGGACAGGGGGCCTATGGCTACACCTTC
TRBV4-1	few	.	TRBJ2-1	CASSQVENEQFF	TGCGCCAGCAGCCAAGTTGAAAATGAGCAGTTCTTC
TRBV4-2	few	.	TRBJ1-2	CASSPGRGGYGYTF	TGTGCCAGCAGCCCCGGCAGGGGCGGGTATGGCTACACCTTC
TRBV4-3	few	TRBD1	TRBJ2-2	CASSQAGQGDTGELFF	TGCGCCAGCAGCCAAGCGGGACAGGGGGACACCGGGGAGCTGTTTTTT
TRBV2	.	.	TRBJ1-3	CARRPRRGENTIYF	TGTGCCCGCAGACCCCGACGGGGGGAAAACACCATATATTTT
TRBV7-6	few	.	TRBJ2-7	CASSPRQALLEQYF	TGTGCCAGCAGCCCAAGACAGGCACTCCTGGAGCAGTACTTC
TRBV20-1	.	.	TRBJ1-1	CSPPAKGQGNTEAFF	TGCAGTCCACCGGCGAAGGGGCAGGGGAACACTGAAGCTTTCTTT
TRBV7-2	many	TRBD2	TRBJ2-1	CASSSLAGGPYEQFF	TGTGCCAGCAGCTCCTTAGCGGGGGGGCCGTATGAGCAGTTCTTC
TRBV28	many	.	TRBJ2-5	CASRTPKQGTVETQYF	TGTGCCAGCAGAACCCCCAAACAGGGCACCGTGGAGACCCAGTACTTC
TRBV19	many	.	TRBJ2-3	CASSTTSTDTQYF	TGTGCCAGTAGTACAACGAGCACAGATACGCAGTATTTT
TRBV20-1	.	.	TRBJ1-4	CSANPRGEGYEKLFF	TGCAGTGCTAACCCTAGGGGGGAAGGCTATGAAAAACTGTTTTTT
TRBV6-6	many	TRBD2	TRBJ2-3	CASSYQLSGGSTDTQYF	TGTGCCAGCAGTTACCAATTAAGCGGGGGGAGCACAGATACGCAGTATTTT
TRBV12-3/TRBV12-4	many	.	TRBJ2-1	CASSTDGTGRQFF	TGTGCCAGCAGTACGGACGGGACCGGTCGGCAGTTCTTC
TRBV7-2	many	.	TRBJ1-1	CASSPHRGTEAFF	TGTGCCAGCAGCCCTCATCGTGGGACTGAAGCTTTCTTT
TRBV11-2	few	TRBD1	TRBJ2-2	CASSLWTGRDTGELFF	TGTGCCAGCAGCTTGTGGACAGGAAGGGACACCGGGGAGCTGTTTTTT
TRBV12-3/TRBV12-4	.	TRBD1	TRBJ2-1	CASSLGAGGWNEQFF	TGTGCCAGCAGTTTAGGGGCAGGGGGTTGGAATGAGCAGTTCTTC
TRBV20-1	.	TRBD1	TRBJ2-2	CSARDRTGRTGELFF	TGCAGTGCTAGAGACCGGACAGGGAGAACCGGGGAGCTGTTTTTT
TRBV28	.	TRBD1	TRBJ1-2	CASSFRGRYYGYTF	TGTGCCAGCAGTTTTAGGGGGCGATACTATGGCTACACCTTC
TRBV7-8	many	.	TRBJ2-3	CASSLTGRGDTQYF	TGTGCCAGCAGCTTGACAGGGAGGGGAGATACGCAGTATTTT
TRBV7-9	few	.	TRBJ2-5	CASSSPRTLQETQYF	TGTGCCAGCAGCTCGCCCAGGACTCTACAAGAGACCCAGTACTTC
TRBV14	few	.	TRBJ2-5	CASSQDPAGETQYF	TGTGCCAGCAGCCAAGATCCGGCGGGAGAGACCCAGTACTTC
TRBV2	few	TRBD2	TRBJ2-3	CASSELAGVTDTQYF	TGTGCCAGCAGTGAACTAGCGGGGGTCACGGATACGCAGTATTTT
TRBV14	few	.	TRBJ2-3	CASSRQRGGHKDTQYF	TGTGCCAGCAGCCGCCAAAGAGGGGGGCATAAAGATACGCAGTATTTT
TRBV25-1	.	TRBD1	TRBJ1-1	CANRFTGVNTEAFF	TGTGCCAACAGATTTACAGGGGTGAACACTGAAGCTTTCTTT
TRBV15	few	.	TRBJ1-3	CATSTRTAGNTIYF	TGTGCCACCAGCACTAGGACAGCAGGAAACACCATATATTTT
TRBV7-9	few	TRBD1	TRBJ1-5	CASSFAADRAQPQHF	TGTGCCAGCAGCTTCGCCGCGGACAGGGCTCAGCCCCAGCATTTT
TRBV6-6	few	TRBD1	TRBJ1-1	CASSAQGANTEAFF	TGTGCCAGCAGTGCCCAGGGGGCGAACACTGAAGCTTTCTTT
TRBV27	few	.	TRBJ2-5	CASSLSSKVFKRETQYF	TGTGCCAGCAGTTTATCGAGTAAGGTGTTCAAAAGGGAGACCCAGTACTTC
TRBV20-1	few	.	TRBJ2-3	CSAPYHDSTDTQYF	TGCAGTGCTCCATACCACGACAGCACAGATACGCAGTATTTT
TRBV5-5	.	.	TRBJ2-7	CASSWAGSEQYF	TGTGCCAGCAGCTGGGCGGGCTCCGAGCAGTACTTC
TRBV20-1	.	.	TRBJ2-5	CSATRGLGETQYF	TGCAGTGCTACACGAGGGCTCGGGGAGACCCAGTACTTC
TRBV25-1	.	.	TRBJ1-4	CASSVTGGLHTTNEKLFF	TGTGCCAGCAGTGTTACGGGGGGCCTACATACGACTAATGAAAAACTGTTTTTT
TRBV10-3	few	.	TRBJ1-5	CATDPGGSNQPQHF	TGTGCCACCGACCCGGGGGGGAGCAATCAGCCCCAGCATTTT
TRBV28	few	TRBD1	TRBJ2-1	CAGARDSLTSMRKDEQFF	TGTGCCGGCGCTCGGGACAGTCTAACCTCAATGAGAAAGGACGAGCAGTTCTTC
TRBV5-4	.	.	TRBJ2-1	CASNPLAGDSYNEQFF	TGTGCCAGCAACCCCCTGGCAGGAGACTCCTACAATGAGCAGTTCTTC
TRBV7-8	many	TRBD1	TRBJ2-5	CASSPSGGETQYF	TGTGCCAGCAGTCCCTCAGGGGGAGAGACCCAGTACTTC